The 27 T cell receptor beta chains reported below all come from one sample, sequenced in a study of T cell changes during pregnancy in multiple sclerosis. Sequencing was performed with immunoSEQ multiplex PCR; in TCRdb, only in-frame clones are kept and a portion is missing. The repertoire holds approximately 90,000 clones, around 94% seen once, with around 0.84% in the top ten. The specimen comprised peripheral blood, sampled in the third trimester of pregnancy. These receptors were taken from a female donor with multiple sclerosis, enrolled in a pregnancy study.

The CDR3 DNA reads TGTGCCAGCACCGACGCGGGACAGGGCTACGAGCAGTACTTC. This encodes CASTDAGQGYEQYF. V gene TRBV2 combines with J gene TRBJ2-5; 9 nucleotides match TRBD1. With the DNA end fitting TRBJ2-7 better, the J assignment may be wrong. The germline CDR1 and CDR2 sequences are SNHLY and FYNNEI. This CDR3 has 14 amino acids.

The chain uses TRBV4-1 and TRBJ2-1; 11 bases fit TRBD2. CDR3 length: 17 amino acids. Germline V CDR1 and CDR2: MGHRA, YSYEKL. V lost 1 base, J lost 8 bases, and 10 bases stayed unmatched. The CDR3 reads CASSQGGTSGFLDEQFF. CDR3 nucleotide sequence: TGCGCCAGCAGCCAAGGCGGGACTAGCGGTTTCCTGGATGAGCAGTTCTTC.

The chain employs TRBV7-2 and TRBJ2-1, with 11 bases matching TRBD2. Per germline, CDR1 SGHTA and CDR2 FQGNSA. The CDR3 sequence is 15 residues long. J lost 6 bases, V lost 1 base, and 2 bases had no gene match. As DNA, the CDR3 is TGTGCCAGCAGCTTAGGGGGGACTAGCGGCAATGAGCAGTTCTTC. Translating it yields CASSLGGTSGNEQFF.

This clone was observed a single time. The V and J genes are TRBV7-6 and TRBJ2-7, with D maybe TRBD1 (5 bases). The ends were cut back, 3 bases at V and 0 bases at J, with 12 bases in the middle. Germline-derived CDR1 and CDR2 are SGHVS and FNYEAQ. The CDR3 totals 15 residues. CDR3 in amino acids: CASSLGTGFSYEQYF. CDR3 nucleotide sequence: TGTGCCAGCAGCTTGGGAACAGGTTTCTCCTACGAGCAGTACTTC.

The chain carries TRBV15 and TRBJ1-5; D remains ambiguous. Germline CDR1 LNHNV, CDR2 YYDKDF (reference sequence). This CDR3 has 15 residues. V dropped 0 bases and J dropped 7 bases, with 13 bases sitting between them. The CDR3 here is CATSRDLVFNQPQHF. CDR3 DNA: TGTGCCACCAGCAGAGATCTAGTTTTTAACCAGCCCCAGCATTTT. Combining the CDR3 with reference TRBV15 and TRBJ1-5 gives the whole variable domain DAMVIQNPRYQVTQFGKPVTLSCSQTLNHNVMYWYQQKSSQAPKLLFHYYDKDFNNEADTPDNFQSRRPNTSFCFLDIRSPGLGDTAMYLCATSRDLVFNQPQHFGDGTRLSIL.

The V and J genes are TRBV4-1 and TRBJ2-2; D remains unclear. The CDR3 length is 14 residues. CDR1 is MGHRA, CDR2 YSYEKL, per germline. V was shortened by 4 bases and J by 2 bases, with 8 bases between the two germline ends. CDR3 DNA sequence: TGCGCCAGCAGCCTTATCGGTAACACCGGGGAGCTGTTTTTT. Translating gives CASSLIGNTGELFF.

This chain connects TRBV4-2 to TRBJ2-7; 11 nucleotides align to TRBD2. From germline, CDR1 is LGHNA and CDR2 YNFKEQ. This CDR3 comprises 14 residues. Germline trimming cut 0 bases from V and 12 bases from J; bases unmatched to any gene: 7. As DNA, the CDR3 is TGTGCCAGCAGCCAAGATTTTAGCGGGAGGGTAAGGTACTTC. Amino acid sequence: CASSQDFSGRVRYF.

This chain connects TRBV10-3 to TRBJ2-7; no definite D call. CDR1 and CDR2 from the germline V gene are ENHRY and SYGVKD. Trimming took off 2 bases at V and 2 bases at J, with 10 bases between the two ends. The CDR3 loop spans 14 amino acids. The CDR3 coding sequence is TGTGCCATCAGTGAGAGGAAACGGGCCTACGAGCAGTACTTC. Translated: CAISERKRAYEQYF.

The rearrangement uses TRBV19 and TRBJ1-5, with D possibly being TRBD1 (6 bases). This CDR3 has 15 residues. V lost 7 bases to trimming and J lost 2 bases, with 15 bases between them. Germline V gene sequence: CDR1 LNHDA, CDR2 SQIVND (reference sequence). CDR3 protein: CASTRQVLGNQPQHF. The CDR3 DNA sequence: TGTGCCAGTACTCGACAGGTTTTGGGCAATCAGCCCCAGCATTTT.

The V call is TRBV25-1, the J call TRBJ2-1; D remains unclear. Germline loops: CDR1 MGHDK, CDR2 SYGVNS. This CDR3 has 16 residues. Trimming removed 1 base from V and 3 bases from J, with 13 bases in between. The CDR3 sequence is CASSESPLSIYNEQFF. The CDR3 nucleotides read TGTGCCAGCAGTGAATCCCCTCTATCGATCTACAATGAGCAGTTCTTC.

The CDR3 is CASSDLASGSYNEQFF. CDR3 nucleotide sequence: TGTGCCAGCAGCGACTTAGCTAGCGGAAGTTACAATGAGCAGTTCTTC. The chain carries TRBV6-6 and TRBJ2-1; 7 bases agree with TRBD2. The CDR3 consists of 16 residues. Trimming removed 6 bases from V and 4 bases from J; junction bases left unmatched: 12. Germline values: CDR1 MNHNY, CDR2 SVGAGI (reference sequence).

The J gene is TRBJ1-5, the V gene TRBV5-1, with 12 bases fitting TRBD1. Germline V CDR1 and CDR2: SGHRS, YFSETQ. The V and J ends lost 4 bases and 4 bases, in that order; junction bases with no gene match: 3. The CDR3 has 15 amino acids. CDR3 bases: TGCGCCAGCAGCCCGGGACAGGGGGCGAATCAGCCCCAGCATTTT. It codes for CASSPGQGANQPQHF.

V is TRBV6-1 and J is TRBJ2-7, with 7 bases that match TRBD2. CDR3 length equals 17 residues. The germline V gene has CDR1 MNHNS and CDR2 SASEGT. V lost 3 bases, J lost 0 bases, and 11 bases stayed unmatched. The DNA for the CDR3 is TGTGCCAGCAGTGATGGGCTAGCGGCTATGAGCTCCTACGAGCAGTACTTC. Its protein is CASSDGLAAMSSYEQYF.

This chain links TRBV9 with TRBJ2-7; 10 bases agree with TRBD1. The V segment lost 1 base and the J segment 4 bases; nucleotides outside the gene matches: 5. CDR1 and CDR2 from the germline V gene are SGDLS and YYNGEE. The CDR3 length is 15 residues. The CDR3 sequence is CASSVLGTGAYEQYF. The CDR3, as DNA: TGTGCCAGCAGCGTACTCGGGACAGGGGCTTACGAGCAGTACTTC.

V and J are TRBV28 and TRBJ2-6; D not certain. The CDR3 extends over 14 amino acids. The ends were cut back, 3 bases at V and 0 bases at J, with 3 bases in the middle. Germline V gene data show CDR1 as MDHEN and CDR2 as SYDVKM. The CDR3 DNA reads TGTGCCAGCAGTTTTATCTCTGGGGCCAACGTCCTGACTTTC. Its translation: CASSFISGANVLTF.

This clone was recorded once. This chain connects TRBV12-5 to TRBJ2-2; D not certain. Germline loops: CDR1 LGHNT, CDR2 FRNRAP. This CDR3 comprises 12 residues. V gave up 4 bases and J gave up 8 bases, with 8 bases separating them. The CDR3 bases are TGTGCTAGTGGTTCATCCGAGGGGGAGCTGTTTTTT. Its protein product is CASGSSEGELFF.

The J gene is TRBJ1-2, the V gene TRBV30, with 7 positions matching TRBD1. V gave up 4 bases and J gave up 4 bases; unmatched junction bases: 6. CDR3 length: 13 residues. CDR1 GTSNPN and CDR2 SVGIG come from the germline V gene (reference sequence). CDR3 sequence (DNA): TGTGCCTGGACCAACAGGGGCGGCTATGGCTACACCTTC. This codes for CAWTNRGGYGYTF.

V and J are TRBV18 and TRBJ2-3; 8 bases map to TRBD2. CDR3 length: 15 residues. Losses at the gene ends were 6 bases for V and 2 bases for J; bases not matched to a gene: 7. Germline CDR1 is KGHSH and CDR2 is LQKENI. DNA of the CDR3: TGTGCCAGCTCTCCGGGACTAGGGTTCACAGATACGCAGTATTTT. It yields the protein CASSPGLGFTDTQYF.

The chain is built from TRBV7-3 and TRBJ2-1; 7 bases map to TRBD2. The CDR3 has 15 amino acids. The J segment lost 6 bases and the V segment lost 2 bases, leaving 7 bases of the junction unmatched. CDR1 is SGHTA, CDR2 FQGTGA, per germline. CDR3 sequence (DNA): TGTGCCAGCAGCTTATTTGCGGGAGTAGGCAATGAGCAGTTCTTC. Protein: CASSLFAGVGNEQFF.

Of note for this clone: Its ends do not fully match the called genes, so a read error is possible. The chain uses TRBV6-1 and TRBJ2-7; tentatively, D is TRBD1 (6 bases). CDR1 is MNHNS, CDR2 SASEGT, per germline. The CDR3 extends over 13 amino acids. The CDR3 DNA reads TGTGCCGGCAGGGGCTCAGGAGGATACGAGCAGTACTTC. It specifies CAGRGSGGYEQYF.

The chain recombines TRBV5-1 with TRBJ2-5, with 10 bases that match TRBD2. CDR3 length: 16 amino acids. Germline V gives CDR1 SGHRS, CDR2 YFSETQ. J gave up 5 bases and V 4 bases, and 11 bases lay outside the gene matches. CDR3 coding DNA: TGCGCCAGCAGCCCGGTGAGTGGGACTAGCGACGAGACCCAGTACTTC. Translated, it gives CASSPVSGTSDETQYF.

The chain employs TRBV5-5 and TRBJ2-7; the match to TRBD1 covers 7 bases. The CDR3 totals 15 residues. V was clipped by 0 bases and J by 4 bases; unmatched bases: 7. Germline CDR1 reads SGHKS; CDR2 reads YYEKEE (reference sequence). In DNA, the CDR3 is TGTGCCAGCAGCTTGGGAGGGGGCCCCCCTTACGAGCAGTACTTC. As protein: CASSLGGGPPYEQYF.

CDR3 amino acids: CSVEYETSYEQYF. CDR3 nucleotides: TGCAGCGTTGAGTACGAAACTAGCTACGAGCAGTACTTC. V and J are TRBV29-1 and TRBJ2-7; perhaps TRBD2 as D (5 bases). Germline lookup yields CDR1 SQVTM and CDR2 ANQGSEA. The CDR3 consists of 13 residues. V was pared by 3 bases and J by 3 bases, with 12 bases between.

This clone came up once. The chain uses TRBV27 and TRBJ2-1; D gene uncertain. The CDR3 contains 15 residues. The V gene's germline CDR1 is MNHEY and CDR2 SMNVEV (reference sequence). V was pared by 6 bases and J by 1 base, with 13 bases between. The CDR3 DNA sequence: TGTGCCAGCAGCCTCCCCCCGGTATCCTACAATGAGCAGTTCTTC. Its translation is CASSLPPVSYNEQFF.

The chain links TRBV9 to TRBJ2-7; 8 positions match TRBD2. With 1 base clipped from V and 0 bases from J, the junction kept 0 bases outside the gene matches. The CDR3 loop spans 14 amino acids. Germline loops: CDR1 SGDLS, CDR2 YYNGEE. CDR3 nucleotide sequence: TGTGCCAGCAGCGTAACTAGCGGCTCCTACGAGCAGTACTTC. Protein product: CASSVTSGSYEQYF.

The chain employs TRBV19 and TRBJ2-2; the match to TRBD2 covers 11 bases. The junction had 5 bases not matched to a gene; V was cut back by 9 bases and J by 2 bases. The CDR3 loop spans 15 amino acids. Germline V CDR1 and CDR2: LNHDA, SQIVND (reference sequence). CDR3 coding DNA: TGTGCCAGCCAGACTAGCGGGACAAACACCGGGGAGCTGTTTTTT. Encoded protein: CASQTSGTNTGELFF.

A few counts support this clone. This rearrangement joins TRBV27 to TRBJ2-5; 7 nucleotides agree with TRBD2. From germline, CDR1 is MNHEY and CDR2 SMNVEV (reference sequence). This CDR3 spans 16 amino acids. J gave up 4 bases and V 5 bases, and 13 bases lay outside the gene matches. Written as DNA, the CDR3 is TGTGCCAGCAGTCGGGGGGACTTGCCTGGAGGAGAGACCCAGTACTTC. Encoded protein: CASSRGDLPGGETQYF.